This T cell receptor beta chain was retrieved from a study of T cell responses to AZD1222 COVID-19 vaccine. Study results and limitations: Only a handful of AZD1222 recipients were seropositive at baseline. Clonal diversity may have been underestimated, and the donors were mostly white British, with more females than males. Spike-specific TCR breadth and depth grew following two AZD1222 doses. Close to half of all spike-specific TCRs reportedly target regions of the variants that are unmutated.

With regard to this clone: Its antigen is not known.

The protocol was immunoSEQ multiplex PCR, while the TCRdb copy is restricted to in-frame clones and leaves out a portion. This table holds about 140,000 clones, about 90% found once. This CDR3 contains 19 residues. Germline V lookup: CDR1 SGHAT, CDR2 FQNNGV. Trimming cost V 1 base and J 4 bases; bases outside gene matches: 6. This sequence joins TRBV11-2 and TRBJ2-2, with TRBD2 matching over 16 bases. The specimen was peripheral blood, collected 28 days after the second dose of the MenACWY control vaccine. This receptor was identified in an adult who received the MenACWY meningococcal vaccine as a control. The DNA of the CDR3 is TGTGCCAGCAGCTTAGGGGGACTAGCGGGAGGGCCGATCACCGGGGAGCTGTTTTTT. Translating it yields CASSLGGLAGGPITGELFF.